This is a list of T cell receptor beta chains from one sample in a study of T cells after yellow fever vaccination. MiXCR was run by TCRdb on the 5' RACE reads, yielding one entry per CDR3 protein. This table has about 230,000 distinct CDR3 sequences, around 6.7% appearing once. Sequences were derived from CD4+ T cells sorted from PBMCs, sampled on the day of the yellow fever booster vaccination. Source of these receptors: a man aged 25 to 45 who received the YFV17D yellow fever vaccine. CDR3s leave out the opening cysteine and the closing phenylalanine or tryptophan. Part of the rows lack a size; the others show once, few, many or a class for expanded clones.

len,abundance,j_gene,v_gene,CDR3aa
11,few,TRBJ2-3,TRBV18,ASSSGNTDTQY
13,many,TRBJ2-5,TRBV5-5,ASSRYSGTKETQY
14,many,TRBJ2-3,TRBV5-1,ASSQAGGSMFSTQY
11,few,TRBJ2-2,TRBV7-2,ASSLEGIGELF
13,few,TRBJ2-7,TRBV3-1,ASSPGAAGVGEQY
14,few,TRBJ2-2,TRBV20-1,SARDTLSSHSGELF
10,.,TRBJ2-1,TRBV29-1,SVCPGSNEQF
12,many,TRBJ2-3,TRBV29-1,SVRTSGITDTQY
12,many,TRBJ2-7,TRBV5-6,ASSLNPDPDEQY
12,many,TRBJ2-1,TRBV6-2/TRBV6-3,ASRETGGGNEQF
12,many,TRBJ2-5,TRBV5-1,ASSFGGEKETQY
17,.,TRBJ2-6,TRBV5-1,ASSSPGQGAVDGANVLT
13,few,TRBJ1-1,TRBV5-1,ASSLAGGLGAEAF
13,many,TRBJ2-7,TRBV5-5,ASSYGTSTAYEQY
12,many,TRBJ2-3,TRBV7-2,ASSPDRYTDTQY
11,many,TRBJ2-7,TRBV3-1,ASSQDLVGEQY
13,few,TRBJ2-2,TRBV7-9,ASSLEGLDTGELF
11,many,TRBJ2-1,TRBV7-2,ASSSGMRRAQF
11,few,TRBJ2-3,TRBV20-1,SARGTGPATQY
12,many,TRBJ2-3,TRBV5-1,ASSLAGVTDTQY
11,many,TRBJ1-1,TRBV19,ASSDRQGYEAF
13,many,TRBJ2-5,TRBV20-1,SAIVATSGQETQY
13,.,TRBJ2-2,TRBV23-1,ASSQRGRVAGELF
13,.,TRBJ2-1,TRBV7-2,ASSSLASTGGQQF
15,few,TRBJ2-3,TRBV7-9,ASSFGLQLISTDTQY
13,few,TRBJ2-1,TRBV7-8,ASSPRGSGWTEQF
12,many,TRBJ1-5,TRBV29-1,SVGGLGSNQPQH
13,few,TRBJ1-2,TRBV7-2,ASSSLKTGYYGYT
15,many,TRBJ2-5,TRBV5-1,ASSPIPGQGDQETQY
13,few,TRBJ1-3,TRBV5-1,ASSSGTGARNTIY
14,.,TRBJ2-1,TRBV6-2/TRBV6-3,ASNPLSGGRPNEQF
12,.,TRBJ2-4,TRBV11-2,ASSSGVRRDIQY
12,few,TRBJ1-4,TRBV20-1,SAPRTESGEKLF
13,many,TRBJ2-2,TRBV20-1,SASSGGSNTGELF
11,many,TRBJ2-1,TRBV12-3/TRBV12-4,ASFIAGNNEQF
13,few,TRBJ1-6,TRBV28,ASSLGVLGNSPLH
12,.,TRBJ2-5,TRBV7-9,ASSLDSRQETQY
14,few,TRBJ2-1,TRBV19,ASSFGLAGILSEQF
16,.,TRBJ1-3,TRBV3-1,ASSQPFLGGALGNTIY
13,.,TRBJ2-1,TRBV28,ASRKWGVPYNEQF
12,many,TRBJ2-1,TRBV9,ASSRLAEYNEQF
13,few,TRBJ1-2,TRBV5-1,ASSLVGVAVYGYT
12,.,TRBJ1-6,TRBV6-1,ASSGRTDNSPLH
14,few,TRBJ2-2,TRBV5-1,ASSPDRGLDTGELF
12,few,TRBJ2-7,TRBV7-9,ASSSGPMFYEQY
14,.,TRBJ2-5,TRBV5-1,ASSPGAQGGQETQY
13,.,TRBJ2-1,TRBV5-1,ASSSFVWGDNEQF
11,.,TRBJ1-1,TRBV18,ASSPPMDTEAF
12,.,TRBJ2-7,TRBV5-4,ASSVRGPTYEQY
16,.,TRBJ2-1,TRBV12-5,ASGLAKLQGNSYNEQF